This T cell receptor beta chain was recorded in a study of T cells after yellow fever vaccination. Study information: Any fraction with a low cell number was prepared using SMART-Seq v4 Ultra Low Input.

Study-wide points: Faster peaking, at day 5 versus 15, marked a secondary response that was weaker.

A process of 5'RACE template switching, which added a universal primer site and UMIs, was used to make TCR cDNA. TCRdb analysed the 5' RACE reads with MiXCR anew, one entry per CDR3 protein. The table shows over 300,000 distinct CDR3 sequences, with roughly 6.8% occurring only once. This clonotype was counted a few times. Its antigen is currently unknown. The specimen comprised PBMCs, sampled roughly 45 days after the first yellow fever vaccination. This TCR derives from a man in his late teens or twenties who received the YFV17D yellow fever vaccine.

In DNA form, the CDR3 reads TGCGCCAGCAGCTCCCCCGCCGGACACTTGAACACTGAAGCTTTCTTT. This gives the protein CASSSPAGHLNTEAFF. The chain is built from TRBV5-1 and TRBJ1-1, with D possibly TRBD1 on 5 matching bases. V was shortened by 3 bases and J by 0 bases, with 15 bases between the two germline ends. This CDR3 comprises 16 residues. Per the germline V gene, CDR1 is SGHRS and CDR2 is YFSETQ.